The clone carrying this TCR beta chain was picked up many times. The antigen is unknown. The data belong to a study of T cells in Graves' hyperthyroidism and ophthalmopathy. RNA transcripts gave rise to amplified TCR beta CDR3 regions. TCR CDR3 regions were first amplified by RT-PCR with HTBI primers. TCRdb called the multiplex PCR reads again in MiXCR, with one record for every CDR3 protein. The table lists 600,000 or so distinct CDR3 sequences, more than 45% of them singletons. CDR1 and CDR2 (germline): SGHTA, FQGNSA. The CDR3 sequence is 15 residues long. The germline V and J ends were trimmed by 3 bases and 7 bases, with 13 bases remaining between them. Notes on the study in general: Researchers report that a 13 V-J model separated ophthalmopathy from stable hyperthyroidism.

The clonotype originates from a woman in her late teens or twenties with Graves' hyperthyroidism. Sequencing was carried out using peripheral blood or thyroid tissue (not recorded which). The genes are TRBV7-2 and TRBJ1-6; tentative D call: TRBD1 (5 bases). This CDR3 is CASSFDRGRNSPLHF. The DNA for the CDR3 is TGTGCCAGCAGCTTTGACCGGGGGAGGAATTCACCCCTCCACTTT.